This T cell receptor beta chain was obtained from a study of CD8+ T cells in alopecia areata. Across the whole study: The duration of tofacitinib was 6 to 18 months, with 6 months off drug afterward.

Findings and limits, study-wide: Possibly as an HLA-related effect, TCR sharing across patients appeared less clear than in mice. Higher clonality than in normal scalp was seen in lesional scalp, especially alopecia totalis/universalis.

About this clone itself: The antigen is unknown.

Investigators isolated RNA and reverse transcribed it into cDNA to act as the sequencing template. Method: immunoSEQ multiplex PCR; TCRdb's copy keeps in-frame clones and lacks some. The repertoire holds 150,000 to 200,000 clones, with about 72% as singletons. Both CD4+ and CD8+ T cells were separated by sorting PBMCs. The sample here was CD8+ T cells sorted from blood, taken at week 0. This TCR was recovered from a human donor with alopecia areata.

The DNA of the CDR3 is TGTGCCAGCAGCTTTTCCTCTTTAGCATCAGATACGCAGTATTTT. Translated: CASSFSSLASDTQYF. The chain carries TRBV7-9 and TRBJ2-3; no firm D call. This CDR3 has 15 amino acids. V was clipped by 3 bases and J by 4 bases, with 14 bases between them. Germline loops: CDR1 SEHNR, CDR2 FQNEAQ (reference sequence).